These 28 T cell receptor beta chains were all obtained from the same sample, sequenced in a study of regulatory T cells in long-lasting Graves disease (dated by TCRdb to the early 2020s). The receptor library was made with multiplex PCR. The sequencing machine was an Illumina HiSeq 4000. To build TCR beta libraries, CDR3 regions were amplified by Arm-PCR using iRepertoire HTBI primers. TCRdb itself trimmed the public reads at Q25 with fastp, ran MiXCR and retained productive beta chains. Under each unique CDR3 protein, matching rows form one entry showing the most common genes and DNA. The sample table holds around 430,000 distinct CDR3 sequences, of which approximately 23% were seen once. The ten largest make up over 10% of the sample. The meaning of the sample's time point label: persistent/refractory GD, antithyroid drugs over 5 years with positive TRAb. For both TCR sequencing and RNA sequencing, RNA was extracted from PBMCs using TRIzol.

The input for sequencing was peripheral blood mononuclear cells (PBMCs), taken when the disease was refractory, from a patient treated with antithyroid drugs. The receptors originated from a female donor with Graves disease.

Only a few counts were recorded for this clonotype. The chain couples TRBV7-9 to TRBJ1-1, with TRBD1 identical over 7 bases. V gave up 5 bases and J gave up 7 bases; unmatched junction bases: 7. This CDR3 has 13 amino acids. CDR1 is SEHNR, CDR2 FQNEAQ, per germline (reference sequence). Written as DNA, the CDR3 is TGTGCCAGCAGCCTTTGGGACAGCTTTGAAGCTTTCTTT. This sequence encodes CASSLWDSFEAFF. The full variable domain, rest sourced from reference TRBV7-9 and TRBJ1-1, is DTGVSQNPRHKITKRGQNVTFRCDPISEHNRLYWYRQTLGQGPEFLTYFQNEAQLEKSRLLSDRFSAERPKGSFSTLEIQRTEQGDSAMYLCASSLWDSFEAFFGQGTRLTVV.

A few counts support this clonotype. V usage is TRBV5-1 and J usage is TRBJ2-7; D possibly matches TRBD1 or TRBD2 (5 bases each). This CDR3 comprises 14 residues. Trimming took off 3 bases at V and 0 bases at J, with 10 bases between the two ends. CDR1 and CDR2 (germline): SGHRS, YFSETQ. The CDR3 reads CASSSTGASYEQYF. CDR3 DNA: TGCGCCAGCAGCTCTACCGGGGCCTCCTACGAGCAGTACTTC.

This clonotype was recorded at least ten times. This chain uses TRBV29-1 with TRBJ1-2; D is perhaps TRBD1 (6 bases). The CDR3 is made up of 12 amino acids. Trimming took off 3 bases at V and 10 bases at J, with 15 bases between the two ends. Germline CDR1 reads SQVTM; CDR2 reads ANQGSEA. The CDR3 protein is CSVDQDSRAYTF. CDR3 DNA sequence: TGCAGCGTTGATCAGGACAGTCGTGCCTACACCTTC.

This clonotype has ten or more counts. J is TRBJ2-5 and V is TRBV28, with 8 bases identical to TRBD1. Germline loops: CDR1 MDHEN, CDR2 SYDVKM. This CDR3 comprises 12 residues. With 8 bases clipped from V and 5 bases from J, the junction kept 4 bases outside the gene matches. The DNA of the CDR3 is TGTGCCAGCTCAGGGGGCCTGGAGACCCAGTACTTC. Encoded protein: CASSGGLETQYF.

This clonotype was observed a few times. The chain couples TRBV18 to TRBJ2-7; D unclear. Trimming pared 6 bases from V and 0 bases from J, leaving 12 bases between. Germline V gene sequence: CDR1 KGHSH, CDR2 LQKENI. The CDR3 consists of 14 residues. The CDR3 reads CASSPMADSYEQYF. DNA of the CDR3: TGTGCCAGCTCCCCAATGGCTGACTCCTACGAGCAGTACTTC.

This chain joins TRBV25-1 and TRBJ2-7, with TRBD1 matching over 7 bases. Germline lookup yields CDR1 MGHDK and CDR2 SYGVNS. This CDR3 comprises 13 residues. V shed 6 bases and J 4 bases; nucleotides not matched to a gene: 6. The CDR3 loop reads CASRRAQGYEQYF. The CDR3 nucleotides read TGTGCCAGCAGGCGGGCACAGGGGTACGAGCAGTACTTC.

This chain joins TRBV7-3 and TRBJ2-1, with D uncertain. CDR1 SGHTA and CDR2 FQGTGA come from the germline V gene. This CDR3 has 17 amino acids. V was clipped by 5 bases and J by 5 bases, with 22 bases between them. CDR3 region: CASSPTGDSPSNNEQFF. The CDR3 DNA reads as TGTGCCAGCAGCCCAACGGGTGATAGCCCATCCAACAATGAGCAGTTCTTC.

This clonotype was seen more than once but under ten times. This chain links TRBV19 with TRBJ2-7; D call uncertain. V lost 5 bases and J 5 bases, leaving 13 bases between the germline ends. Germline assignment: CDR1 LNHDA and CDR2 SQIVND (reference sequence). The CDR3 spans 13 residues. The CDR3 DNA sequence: TGTGCCAGTAGTGGAGTTTCTGGGGACGAGCAGTACTTC. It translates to CASSGVSGDEQYF.

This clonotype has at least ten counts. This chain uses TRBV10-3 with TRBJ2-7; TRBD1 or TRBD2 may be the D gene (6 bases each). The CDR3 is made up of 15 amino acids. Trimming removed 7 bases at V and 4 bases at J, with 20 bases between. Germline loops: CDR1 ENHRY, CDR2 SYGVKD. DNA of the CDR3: TGTGCCATCACCGAGGGGGGACCAAGACTTTACGAGCAGTACTTC. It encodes CAITEGGPRLYEQYF.

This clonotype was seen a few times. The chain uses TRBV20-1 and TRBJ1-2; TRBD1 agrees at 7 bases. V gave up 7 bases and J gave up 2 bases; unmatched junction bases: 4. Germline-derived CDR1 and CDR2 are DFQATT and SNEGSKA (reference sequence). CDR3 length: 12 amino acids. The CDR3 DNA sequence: TGCAGTGAAGACAGGGAAAACTATGGCTACACCTTC. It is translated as CSEDRENYGYTF.

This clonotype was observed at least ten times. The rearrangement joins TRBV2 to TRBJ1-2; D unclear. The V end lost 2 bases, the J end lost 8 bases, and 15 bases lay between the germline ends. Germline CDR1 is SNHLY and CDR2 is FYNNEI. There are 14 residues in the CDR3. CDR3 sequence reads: CASSEWSLVEGYTF. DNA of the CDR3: TGTGCCAGCAGTGAATGGTCACTGGTGGAAGGCTACACCTTC.

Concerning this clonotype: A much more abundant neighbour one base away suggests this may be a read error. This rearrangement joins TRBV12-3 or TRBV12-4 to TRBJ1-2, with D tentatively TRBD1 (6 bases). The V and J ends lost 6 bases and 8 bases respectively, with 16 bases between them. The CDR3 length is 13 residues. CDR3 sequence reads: CASSHLTGHGYTF. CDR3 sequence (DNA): TGTGCCAGCAGCCACCTTACAGGGCACGGCTACACCTTC.

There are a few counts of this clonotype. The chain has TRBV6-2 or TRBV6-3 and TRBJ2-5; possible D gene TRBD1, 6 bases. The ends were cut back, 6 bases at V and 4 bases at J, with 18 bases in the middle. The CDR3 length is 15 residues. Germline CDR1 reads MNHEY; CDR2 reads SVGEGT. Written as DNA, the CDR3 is TGTGCCAGCAGCGTCAACCCAGGGGTGGGAGAGACCCAGTACTTC. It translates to CASSVNPGVGETQYF.

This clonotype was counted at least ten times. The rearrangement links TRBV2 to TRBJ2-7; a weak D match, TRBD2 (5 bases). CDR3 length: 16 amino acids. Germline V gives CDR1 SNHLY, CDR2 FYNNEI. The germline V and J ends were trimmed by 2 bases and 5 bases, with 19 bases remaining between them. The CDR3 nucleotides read TGTGCCAGCAGTGAACCAGGCGCGGCCGCGGGTAACGAGCAGTACTTC. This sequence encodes CASSEPGAAAGNEQYF.

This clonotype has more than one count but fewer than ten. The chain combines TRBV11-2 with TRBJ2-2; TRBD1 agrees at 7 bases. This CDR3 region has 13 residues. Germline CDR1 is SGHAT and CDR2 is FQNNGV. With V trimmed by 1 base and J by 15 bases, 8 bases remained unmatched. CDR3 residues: CASSLVDVQGLFF. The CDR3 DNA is TGTGCCAGCAGCTTAGTGGATGTACAGGGGTTGTTTTTT.

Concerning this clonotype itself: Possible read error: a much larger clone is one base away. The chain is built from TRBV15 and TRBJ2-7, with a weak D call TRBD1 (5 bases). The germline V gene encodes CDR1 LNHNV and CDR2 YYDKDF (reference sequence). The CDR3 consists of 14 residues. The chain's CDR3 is CATGRDPGNYEQYF. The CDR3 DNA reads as TGTGCCACCGGCAGAGATCCAGGGAACTACGAGCAGTACTTC. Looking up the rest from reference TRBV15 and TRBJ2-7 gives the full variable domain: DAMVIQNPRYQVTQFGKPVTLSCSQTLNHNVMYWYQQKSSQAPKLLFHYYDKDFNNEADTPDNFQSRRPNTSFCFLDIRSPGLGDTAMYLCATGRDPGNYEQYFGPGTRLTVT.

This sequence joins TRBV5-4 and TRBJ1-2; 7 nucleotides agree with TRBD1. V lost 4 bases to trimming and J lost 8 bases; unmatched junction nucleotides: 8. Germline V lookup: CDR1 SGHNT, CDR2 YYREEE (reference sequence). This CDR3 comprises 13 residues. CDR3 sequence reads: CASSPGTAEGYTF. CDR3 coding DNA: TGTGCCAGCAGCCCTGGGACAGCGGAGGGCTACACCTTC.

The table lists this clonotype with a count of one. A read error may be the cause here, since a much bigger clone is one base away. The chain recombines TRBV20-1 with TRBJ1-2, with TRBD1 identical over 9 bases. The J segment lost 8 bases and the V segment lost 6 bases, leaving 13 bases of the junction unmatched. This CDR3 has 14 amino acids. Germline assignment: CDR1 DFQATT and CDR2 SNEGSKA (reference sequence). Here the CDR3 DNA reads TGCAGTGCGATACACCTGGGACAGGGCGGAGGCTACACCTTC. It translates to CSAIHLGQGGGYTF.

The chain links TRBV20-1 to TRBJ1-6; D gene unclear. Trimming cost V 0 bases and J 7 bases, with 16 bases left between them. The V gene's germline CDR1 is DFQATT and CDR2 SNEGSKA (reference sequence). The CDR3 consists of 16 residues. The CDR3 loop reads CSAREISDGVNSPLHF. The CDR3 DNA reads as TGCAGTGCTAGAGAGATTTCGGACGGGGTAAATTCACCCCTCCACTTT.

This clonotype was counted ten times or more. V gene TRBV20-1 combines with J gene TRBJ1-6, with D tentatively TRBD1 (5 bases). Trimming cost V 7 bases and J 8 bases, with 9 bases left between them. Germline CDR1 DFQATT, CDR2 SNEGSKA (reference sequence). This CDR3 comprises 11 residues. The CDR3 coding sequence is TGCAGTGTCCAGGGAGATTCACCCCTCCACTTT. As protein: CSVQGDSPLHF.

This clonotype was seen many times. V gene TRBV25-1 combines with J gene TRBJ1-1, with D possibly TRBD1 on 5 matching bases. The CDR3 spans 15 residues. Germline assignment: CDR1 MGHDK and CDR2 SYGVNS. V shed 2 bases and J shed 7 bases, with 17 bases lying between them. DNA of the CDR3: TGTGCCAGCAGTGAAGCTGGGCAGGGAGGTGGTGAAGCTTTCTTT. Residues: CASSEAGQGGGEAFF.

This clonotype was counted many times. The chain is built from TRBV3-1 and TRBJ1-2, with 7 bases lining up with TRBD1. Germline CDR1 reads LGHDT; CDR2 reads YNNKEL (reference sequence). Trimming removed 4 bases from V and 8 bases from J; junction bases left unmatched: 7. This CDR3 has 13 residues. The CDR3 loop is CASSPSTGAGYTF. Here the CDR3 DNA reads TGTGCCAGCAGCCCAAGCACAGGGGCCGGCTACACCTTC.

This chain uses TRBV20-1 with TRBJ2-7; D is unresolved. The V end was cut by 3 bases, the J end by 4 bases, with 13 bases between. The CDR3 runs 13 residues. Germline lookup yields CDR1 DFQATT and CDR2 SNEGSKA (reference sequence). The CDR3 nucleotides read TGCAGTGCTAGCCTCACCGCAGGTTACGAGCAGTACTTC. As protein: CSASLTAGYEQYF.

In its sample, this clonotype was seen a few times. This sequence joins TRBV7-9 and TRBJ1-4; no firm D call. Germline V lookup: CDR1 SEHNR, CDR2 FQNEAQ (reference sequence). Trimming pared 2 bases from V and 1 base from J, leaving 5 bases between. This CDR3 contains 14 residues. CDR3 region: CASSLTETNEKLFF. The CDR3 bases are TGTGCCAGCAGCTTAACCGAAACTAATGAAAAACTGTTTTTT.

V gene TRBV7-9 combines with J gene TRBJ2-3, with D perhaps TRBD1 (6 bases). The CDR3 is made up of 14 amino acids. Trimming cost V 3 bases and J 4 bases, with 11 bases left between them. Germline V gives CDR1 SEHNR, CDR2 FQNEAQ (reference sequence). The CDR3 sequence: CASSLGRQADTQYF. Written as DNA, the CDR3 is TGTGCCAGCAGCTTGGGGAGACAGGCAGATACGCAGTATTTT.

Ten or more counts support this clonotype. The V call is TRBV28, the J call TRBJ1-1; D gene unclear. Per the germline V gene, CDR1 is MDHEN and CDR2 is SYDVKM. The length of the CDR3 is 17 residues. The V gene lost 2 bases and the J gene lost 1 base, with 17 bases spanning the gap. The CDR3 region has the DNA TGTGCCAGCAGTTTAAGTCGGGCGGTTCGTTCGAACACTGAAGCTTTCTTT. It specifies CASSLSRAVRSNTEAFF.

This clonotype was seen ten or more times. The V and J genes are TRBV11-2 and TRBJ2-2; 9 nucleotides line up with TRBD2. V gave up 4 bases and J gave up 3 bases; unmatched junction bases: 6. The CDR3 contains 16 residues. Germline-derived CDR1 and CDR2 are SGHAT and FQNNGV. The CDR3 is CASSSIAGEDTGELFF. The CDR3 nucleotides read TGTGCCAGCAGCTCTATAGCGGGAGAGGACACCGGGGAGCTGTTTTTT.

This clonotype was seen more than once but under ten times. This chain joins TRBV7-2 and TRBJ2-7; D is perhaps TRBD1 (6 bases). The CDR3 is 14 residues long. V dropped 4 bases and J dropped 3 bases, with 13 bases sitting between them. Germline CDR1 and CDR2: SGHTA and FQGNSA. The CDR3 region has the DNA TGTGCCAGCAGCTCCTTGACACAGGGCTACGAGCAGTACTTC. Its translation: CASSSLTQGYEQYF.